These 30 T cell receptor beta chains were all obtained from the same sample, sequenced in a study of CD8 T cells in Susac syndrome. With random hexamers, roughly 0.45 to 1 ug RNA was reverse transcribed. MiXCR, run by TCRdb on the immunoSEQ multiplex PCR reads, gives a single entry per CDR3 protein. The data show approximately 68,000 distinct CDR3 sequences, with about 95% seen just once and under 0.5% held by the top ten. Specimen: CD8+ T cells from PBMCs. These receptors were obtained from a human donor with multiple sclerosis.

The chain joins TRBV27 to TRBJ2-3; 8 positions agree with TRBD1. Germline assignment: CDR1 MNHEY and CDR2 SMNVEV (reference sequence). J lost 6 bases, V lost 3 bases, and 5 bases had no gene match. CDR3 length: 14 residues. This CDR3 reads CASSLRTGYDTQYF. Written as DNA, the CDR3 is TGTGCCAGCAGTTTGAGGACAGGGTATGATACGCAGTATTTT.

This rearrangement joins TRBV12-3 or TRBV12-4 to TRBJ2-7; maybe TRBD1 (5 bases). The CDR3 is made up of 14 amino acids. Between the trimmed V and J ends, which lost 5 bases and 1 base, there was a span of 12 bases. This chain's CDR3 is CASSGASPSYEQYF. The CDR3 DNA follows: TGTGCCAGCAGTGGGGCAAGTCCTTCCTACGAGCAGTACTTC.

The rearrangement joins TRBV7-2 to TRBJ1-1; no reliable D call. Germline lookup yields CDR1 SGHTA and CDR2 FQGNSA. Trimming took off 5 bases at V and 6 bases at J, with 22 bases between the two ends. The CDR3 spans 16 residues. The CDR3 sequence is CASSKRPPRVGSEAFF. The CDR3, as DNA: TGTGCCAGCAGCAAACGACCTCCTAGGGTGGGTTCTGAAGCTTTCTTT.

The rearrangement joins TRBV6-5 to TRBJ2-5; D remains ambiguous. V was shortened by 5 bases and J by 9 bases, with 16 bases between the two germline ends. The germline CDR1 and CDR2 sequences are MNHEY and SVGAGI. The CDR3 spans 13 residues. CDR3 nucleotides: TGTGCCAGCAGTCCCGCTGATGGAAAGGCCCAGTACTTC. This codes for CASSPADGKAQYF.

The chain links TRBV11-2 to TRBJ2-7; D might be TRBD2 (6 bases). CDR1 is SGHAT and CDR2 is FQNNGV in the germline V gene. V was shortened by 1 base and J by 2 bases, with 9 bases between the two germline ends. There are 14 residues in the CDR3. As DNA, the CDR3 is TGTGCCAGCAGCTTAGTGTCGGGGGCCTACGAGCAGTACTTC. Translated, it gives CASSLVSGAYEQYF.

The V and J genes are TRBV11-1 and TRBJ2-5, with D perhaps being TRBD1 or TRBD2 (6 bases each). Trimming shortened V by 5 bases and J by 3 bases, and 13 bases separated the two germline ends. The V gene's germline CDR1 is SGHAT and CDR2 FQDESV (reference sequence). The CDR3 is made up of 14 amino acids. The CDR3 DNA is TGTGCCAGCAGCGCTAGGGGGGAGGAAGAGACCCAGTACTTC. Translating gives CASSARGEEETQYF.

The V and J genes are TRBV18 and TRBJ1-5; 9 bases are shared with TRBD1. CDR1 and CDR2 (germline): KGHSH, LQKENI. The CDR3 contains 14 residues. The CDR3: CDYSITGGRQPQHF. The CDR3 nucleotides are TGTGACTACTCAATTACAGGGGGCAGACAGCCCCAGCATTTT.

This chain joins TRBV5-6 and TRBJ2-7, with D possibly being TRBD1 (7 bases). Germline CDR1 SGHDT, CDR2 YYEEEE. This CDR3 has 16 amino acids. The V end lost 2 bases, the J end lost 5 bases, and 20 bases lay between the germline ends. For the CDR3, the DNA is TGTGCCAGCAGCTTCCTCCGGGGGCAGGGGGTTAACGAGCAGTACTTC. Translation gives CASSFLRGQGVNEQYF.

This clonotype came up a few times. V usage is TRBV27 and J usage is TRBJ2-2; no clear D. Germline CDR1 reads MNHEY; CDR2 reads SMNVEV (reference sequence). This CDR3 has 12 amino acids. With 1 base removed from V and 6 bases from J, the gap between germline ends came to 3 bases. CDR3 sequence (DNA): TGTGCCAGCAGTTTATTGCCCGGGGAGCTGTTTTTT. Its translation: CASSLLPGELFF.

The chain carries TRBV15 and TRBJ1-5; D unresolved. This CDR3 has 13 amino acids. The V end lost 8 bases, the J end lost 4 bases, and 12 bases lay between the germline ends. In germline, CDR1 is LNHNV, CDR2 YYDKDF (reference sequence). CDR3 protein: CATADGANQPQHF. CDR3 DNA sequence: TGTGCCACCGCCGACGGTGCTAATCAGCCCCAGCATTTT.

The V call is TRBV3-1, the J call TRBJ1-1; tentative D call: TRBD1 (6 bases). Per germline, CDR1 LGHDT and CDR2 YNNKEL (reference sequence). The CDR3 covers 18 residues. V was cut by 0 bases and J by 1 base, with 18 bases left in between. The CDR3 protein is CASSQELGGRLQNTEAFF. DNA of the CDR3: TGTGCCAGCAGCCAAGAGCTCGGGGGGCGGCTGCAGAACACTGAAGCTTTCTTT.

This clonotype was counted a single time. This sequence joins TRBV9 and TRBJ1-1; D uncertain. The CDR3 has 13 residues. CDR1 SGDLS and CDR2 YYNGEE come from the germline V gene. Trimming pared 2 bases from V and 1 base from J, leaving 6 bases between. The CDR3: CASSVEANTEAFF. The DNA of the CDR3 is TGTGCCAGCAGCGTGGAAGCGAACACTGAAGCTTTCTTT.

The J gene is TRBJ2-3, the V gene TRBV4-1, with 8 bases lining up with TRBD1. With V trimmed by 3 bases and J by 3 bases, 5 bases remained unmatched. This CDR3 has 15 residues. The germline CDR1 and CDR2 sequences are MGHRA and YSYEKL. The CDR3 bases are TGCGCCAGCAGCCAGTGGGGACAGGAGACAGATACGCAGTATTTT. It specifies CASSQWGQETDTQYF.

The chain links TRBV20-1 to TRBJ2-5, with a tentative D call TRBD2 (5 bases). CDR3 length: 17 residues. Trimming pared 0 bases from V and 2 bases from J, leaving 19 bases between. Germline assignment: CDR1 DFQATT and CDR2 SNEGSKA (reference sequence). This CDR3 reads CSARDREDARWQETQYF. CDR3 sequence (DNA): TGCAGTGCTAGAGATCGGGAAGATGCGCGGTGGCAAGAGACCCAGTACTTC.

This CDR3 reads CASWSGAETQYF. The CDR3 DNA reads TGTGCCAGCTGGAGCGGGGCAGAGACCCAGTACTTC. The rearrangement uses TRBV6-1 and TRBJ2-5, with 7 nucleotides matching TRBD2. Trimming cost V 8 bases and J 4 bases; bases outside gene matches: 4. Germline V gene sequence: CDR1 MNHNS, CDR2 SASEGT. The CDR3 is 12 residues long.

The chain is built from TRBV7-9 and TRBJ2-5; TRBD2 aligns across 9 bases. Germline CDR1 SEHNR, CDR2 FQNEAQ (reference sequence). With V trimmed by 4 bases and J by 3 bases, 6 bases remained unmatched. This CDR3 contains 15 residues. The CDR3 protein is CASSSDWTSEETQYF. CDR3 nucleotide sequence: TGTGCCAGCAGCTCTGATTGGACTAGCGAAGAGACCCAGTACTTC.

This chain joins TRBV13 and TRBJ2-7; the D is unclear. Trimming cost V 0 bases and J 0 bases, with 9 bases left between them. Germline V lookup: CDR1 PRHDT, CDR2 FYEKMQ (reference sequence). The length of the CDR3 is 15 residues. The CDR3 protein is CASSLGVGSSYEQYF. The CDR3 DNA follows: TGTGCCAGCAGCTTAGGGGTGGGCAGCTCCTACGAGCAGTACTTC.

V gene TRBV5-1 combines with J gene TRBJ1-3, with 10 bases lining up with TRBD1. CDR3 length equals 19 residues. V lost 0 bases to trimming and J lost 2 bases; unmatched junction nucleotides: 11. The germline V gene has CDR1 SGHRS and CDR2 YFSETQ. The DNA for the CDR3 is TGCGCCAGCAGCTTGGAAGTATCGGACAGGGGGGGAACTGGAAACACCATATATTTT. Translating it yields CASSLEVSDRGGTGNTIYF.

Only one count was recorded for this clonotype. In DNA form, the CDR3 reads TGCAGCGTTGTCCATAGCGGGAGGGCCTACGAGCAGTACTTC. It encodes CSVVHSGRAYEQYF. The chain couples TRBV29-1 to TRBJ2-7; 11 bases line up with TRBD2. CDR3 length equals 14 residues. With 4 bases clipped from V and 2 bases from J, the junction kept 4 bases outside the gene matches. Germline CDR1 is SQVTM and CDR2 is ANQGSEA.

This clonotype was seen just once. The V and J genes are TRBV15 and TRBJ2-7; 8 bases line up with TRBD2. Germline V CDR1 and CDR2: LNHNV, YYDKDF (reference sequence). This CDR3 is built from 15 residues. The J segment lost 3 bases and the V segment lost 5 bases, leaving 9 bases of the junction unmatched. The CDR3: CATSVEAGEGYEQYF. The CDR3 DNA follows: TGTGCCACCAGCGTCGAAGCGGGGGAAGGCTACGAGCAGTACTTC.

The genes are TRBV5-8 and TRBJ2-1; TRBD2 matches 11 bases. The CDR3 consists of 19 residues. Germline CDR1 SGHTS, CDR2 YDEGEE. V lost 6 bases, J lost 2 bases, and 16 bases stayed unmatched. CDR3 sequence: CASTETWARGLAAYNEQFF. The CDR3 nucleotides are TGTGCCAGCACCGAAACCTGGGCAAGGGGACTAGCGGCCTACAATGAGCAGTTCTTC. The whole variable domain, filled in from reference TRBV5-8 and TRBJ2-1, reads EAGVTQSPTHLIKTRGQQATLRCSPISGHTSVYWYQQALGLGLQFLLWYDEGEERNRGNFPPRFSGRQFPNYSSELNVNALELEDSALYLCASTETWARGLAAYNEQFFGPGTRLTVL.

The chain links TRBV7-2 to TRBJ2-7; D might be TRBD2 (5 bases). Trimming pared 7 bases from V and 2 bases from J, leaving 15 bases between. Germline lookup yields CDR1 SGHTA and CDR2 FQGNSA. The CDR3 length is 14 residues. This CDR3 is CASTLGGSTYEQYF. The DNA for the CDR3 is TGTGCCAGCACCCTTGGCGGGTCAACCTACGAGCAGTACTTC.

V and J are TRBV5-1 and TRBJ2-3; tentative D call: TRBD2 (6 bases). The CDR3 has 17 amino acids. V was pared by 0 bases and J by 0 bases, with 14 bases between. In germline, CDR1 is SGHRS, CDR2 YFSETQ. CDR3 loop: CASSLAESGLSTDTQYF. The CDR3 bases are TGCGCCAGCAGCTTGGCCGAGTCAGGACTAAGCACAGATACGCAGTATTTT.

CDR3 sequence (DNA): TGTGCCAGCAGTTCCGGGATGAACACCGGGGAGCTGTTTTTT. Translated, it gives CASSSGMNTGELFF. The chain uses TRBV12-3 or TRBV12-4 and TRBJ2-2, with D tentatively TRBD2 (5 bases). The CDR3 consists of 14 residues. V lost 4 bases to trimming and J lost 1 base, with 7 bases between them.

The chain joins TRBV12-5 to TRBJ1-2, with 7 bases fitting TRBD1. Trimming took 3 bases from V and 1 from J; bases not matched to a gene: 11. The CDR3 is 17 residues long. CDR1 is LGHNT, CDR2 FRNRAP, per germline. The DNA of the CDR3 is TGTGCTAGTGGTTTCTGGACCGGGACAGCTGTTAACTATGGCTACACCTTC. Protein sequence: CASGFWTGTAVNYGYTF. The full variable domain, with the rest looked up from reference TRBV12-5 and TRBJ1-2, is DARVTQTPRHKVTEMGQEVTMRCQPILGHNTVFWYRQTMMQGLELLAYFRNRAPLDDSGMPKDRFSAEMPDATLATLKIQPSEPRDSAVYFCASGFWTGTAVNYGYTFGSGTRLTVV.

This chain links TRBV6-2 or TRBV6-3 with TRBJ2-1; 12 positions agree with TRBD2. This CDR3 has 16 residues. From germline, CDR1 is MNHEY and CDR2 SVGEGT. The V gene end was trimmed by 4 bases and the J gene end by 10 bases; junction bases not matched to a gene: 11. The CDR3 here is CASSFTGTSGPLEQFF. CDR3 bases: TGTGCCAGCAGTTTCACCGGGACTAGCGGGCCCTTAGAGCAGTTCTTC.

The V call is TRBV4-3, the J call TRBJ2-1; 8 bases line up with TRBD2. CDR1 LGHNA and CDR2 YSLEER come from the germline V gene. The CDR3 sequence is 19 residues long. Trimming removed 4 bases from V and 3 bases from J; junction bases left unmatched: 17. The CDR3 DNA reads TGCGCCAGCAGCCTCGATGTCCCGGGGGGGCGGACTATCTACAATGAGCAGTTCTTC. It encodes CASSLDVPGGRTIYNEQFF.

The CDR3 coding sequence is TGTGCCAGCAGCCTTGGACACCAGTACGAGCAGTACTTC. Its protein product is CASSLGHQYEQYF. This chain uses TRBV14 with TRBJ2-7; tentatively, D is TRBD1 (5 bases). CDR1 and CDR2 (germline): SGHDN, FVKESK. CDR3 length equals 13 residues. Trimming took off 4 bases at V and 4 bases at J, with 11 bases between the two ends.

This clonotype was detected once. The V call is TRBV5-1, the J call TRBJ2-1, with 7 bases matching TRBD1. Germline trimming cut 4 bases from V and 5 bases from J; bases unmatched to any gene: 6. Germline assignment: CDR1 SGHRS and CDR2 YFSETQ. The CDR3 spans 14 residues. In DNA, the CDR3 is TGCGCCAGCAGCCCAGGAGGACAGGACAATGAGCAGTTCTTC. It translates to CASSPGGQDNEQFF.

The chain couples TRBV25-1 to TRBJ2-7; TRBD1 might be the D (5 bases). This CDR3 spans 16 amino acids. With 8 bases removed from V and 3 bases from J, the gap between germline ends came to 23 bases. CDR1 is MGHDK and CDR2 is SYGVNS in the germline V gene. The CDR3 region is CASLRERNRKGYEQYF. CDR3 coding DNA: TGTGCCAGCCTCAGGGAACGGAATCGTAAGGGCTACGAGCAGTACTTC.